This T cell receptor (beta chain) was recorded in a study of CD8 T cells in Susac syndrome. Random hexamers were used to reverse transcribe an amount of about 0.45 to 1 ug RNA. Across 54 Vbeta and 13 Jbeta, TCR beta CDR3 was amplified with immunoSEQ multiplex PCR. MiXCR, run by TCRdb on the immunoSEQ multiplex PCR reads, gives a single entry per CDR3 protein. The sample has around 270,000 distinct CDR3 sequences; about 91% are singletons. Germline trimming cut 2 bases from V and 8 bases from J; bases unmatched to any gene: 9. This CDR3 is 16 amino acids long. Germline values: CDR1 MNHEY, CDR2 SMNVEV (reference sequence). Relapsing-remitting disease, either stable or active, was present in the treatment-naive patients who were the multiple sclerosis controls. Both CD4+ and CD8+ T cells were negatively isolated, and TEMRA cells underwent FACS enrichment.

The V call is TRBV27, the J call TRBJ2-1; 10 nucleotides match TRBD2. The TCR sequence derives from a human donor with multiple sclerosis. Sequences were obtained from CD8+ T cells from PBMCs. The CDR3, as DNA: TGTGCCAGCAGTTTAGAGCGGGAGGGCCGGGAGGATGAGCAGTTCTTC. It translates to CASSLEREGREDEQFF.